One sample yielded the 28 T cell receptor beta chains listed below, sequenced in a study of spatial heterogeneity in lung cancer. Study conclusions and caveats: It was found that expanded intratumoral alpha and beta TCR counts tracked tumor mutation counts.

Antigen specificity for these receptors is unknown. TCRdb reanalysed the 5' RACE reads using MiXCR and keeps one entry per CDR3 protein. The sample lists 5,000 to 6,000 distinct CDR3 sequences, about 8.4% occurring once. Noted time point: sample taken at primary tumor resection. This material consisted of lung tumor tissue, taken at surgery. The origin of the receptors is a female donor with early-stage non-small cell lung cancer.

Many counts were recorded for this clonotype. The rearrangement joins TRBV4-2 to TRBJ2-7; D is perhaps TRBD2 (6 bases). This CDR3 is built from 16 residues. Germline values: CDR1 LGHNA, CDR2 YNFKEQ. With 0 bases removed from V and 0 bases from J, the gap between germline ends came to 12 bases. The CDR3 is CASSQEALGGSYEQYF. The CDR3 nucleotides read TGTGCCAGCAGCCAAGAAGCCCTGGGGGGCTCCTACGAGCAGTACTTC.

Many counts were recorded for this clonotype. The chain joins TRBV20-1 to TRBJ1-1; 7 nucleotides align to TRBD1. The CDR3 is made up of 13 amino acids. The germline V gene has CDR1 DFQATT and CDR2 SNEGSKA (reference sequence). V lost 5 bases and J lost 7; bases outside the gene matches: 10. CDR3 sequence (DNA): TGCAGTGCTCCCAGGGAGGGGGCAGGTGAAGCTTTCTTT. Amino acid sequence: CSAPREGAGEAFF.

The chain joins TRBV6-1 to TRBJ1-6, with 9 bases aligning to TRBD1. Trimming took 7 bases from V and 7 from J; bases not matched to a gene: 5. The germline V gene encodes CDR1 MNHNS and CDR2 SASEGT. The length of the CDR3 is 14 residues. CDR3 bases: TGTGCCAGCATTCCGGACAGGGGAAATTCACCCCTCCACTTT. Translation gives CASIPDRGNSPLHF.

This clonotype is categorized as medium-sized. V gene TRBV5-1 combines with J gene TRBJ2-2, with a tentative D call TRBD1 (6 bases). The V end lost 4 bases, the J end lost 3 bases, and 16 bases lay between the germline ends. Per the germline V gene, CDR1 is SGHRS and CDR2 is YFSETQ. The CDR3 has 16 residues. The CDR3 spells CASSTRPGVDTGELFF. CDR3 bases: TGCGCCAGCAGCACAAGGCCAGGGGTTGACACCGGGGAGCTGTTTTTT.

This clonotype came up many times. This chain links TRBV5-1 with TRBJ1-6; the D gene is possibly TRBD1 (5 bases). There are 17 residues in the CDR3. Deletions cut 4 bases from V and 8 bases from J, with 22 bases between. Germline V gene data show CDR1 as SGHRS and CDR2 as YFSETQ. The CDR3 sequence is CASSPRGSAGGDSPLHF. The CDR3, as DNA: TGCGCCAGCAGCCCGAGGGGAAGCGCCGGGGGGGATTCACCCCTCCACTTT. Full variable domain (missing parts from reference TRBV5-1 and TRBJ1-6): KAGVTQTPRYLIKTRGQQVTLSCSPISGHRSVSWYQQTPGQGLQFLFEYFSETQRNKGNFPGRFSGRQFSNSRSEMNVSTLELGDSALYLCASSPRGSAGGDSPLHFGNGTRLTVT.

This clonotype was seen at least ten times. The chain has TRBV28 and TRBJ2-6; tentatively, D is TRBD1 (6 bases). This CDR3 is 19 amino acids long. CDR1 is MDHEN, CDR2 SYDVKM, per germline. V gave up 5 bases and J gave up 0 bases, with 20 bases separating them. The CDR3 loop reads CASSALLGASLSGANVLTF. The CDR3 nucleotides are TGTGCCAGCAGTGCACTTTTGGGGGCTTCTCTCTCTGGGGCCAACGTCCTGACTTTC. The full variable domain, rest sourced from reference TRBV28 and TRBJ2-6, is DVKVTQSSRYLVKRTGEKVFLECVQDMDHENMFWYRQDPGLGLRLIYFSYDVKMKEKGDIPEGYSVSREKKERFSLILESASTNQTSMYLCASSALLGASLSGANVLTFGAGSRLTVL.

This clonotype showed up many times. The chain couples TRBV6-5 to TRBJ1-6; D is possibly TRBD1 (5 bases). CDR1 MNHEY and CDR2 SVGAGI come from the germline V gene. There are 14 residues in the CDR3. The V end was cut by 5 bases, the J end by 10 bases, with 15 bases between. Written as DNA, the CDR3 is TGTGCCAGCAGTCAGGACATTGAATACTCACCCCTCCACTTT. As protein: CASSQDIEYSPLHF.

This clonotype is categorized as medium-sized. The V and J genes are TRBV27 and TRBJ2-3, with D possibly matching TRBD2 (5 bases). CDR1 and CDR2 (germline): MNHEY, SMNVEV (reference sequence). Trimming left V 5 bases short and J 3 bases short, with 12 bases between. This CDR3 region has 14 residues. The CDR3 region is CASSATSGTDTQYF. In nucleotides, the CDR3 is TGTGCCAGCAGTGCAACTTCGGGGACAGATACGCAGTATTTT.

Ten or more counts support this clonotype. The chain joins TRBV28 to TRBJ1-5; D may be TRBD1 (6 bases). The CDR3 sequence is 15 residues long. CDR1 MDHEN and CDR2 SYDVKM come from the germline V gene. The V gene lost 7 bases and the J gene lost 7 bases, with 20 bases spanning the gap. CDR3 residues: CASTVSGQLDQPQHF. DNA of the CDR3: TGTGCCAGCACCGTGAGCGGACAGCTCGACCAGCCCCAGCATTTT.

This clonotype was seen repeatedly, ten times or more. The chain is built from TRBV7-3 and TRBJ1-1; the D is unclear. This CDR3 spans 13 amino acids. In germline, CDR1 is SGHTA, CDR2 FQGTGA. V was cut by 3 bases and J by 1 base, with 6 bases left in between. The CDR3: CASSFGRNTEAFF. The CDR3 DNA follows: TGTGCCAGCAGCTTTGGCAGGAACACTGAAGCTTTCTTT.

This clonotype came up many times. J is TRBJ2-1 and V is TRBV13; a possible D gene is TRBD2 (7 bases). The CDR3 extends over 14 amino acids. In germline, CDR1 is PRHDT, CDR2 FYEKMQ (reference sequence). Trimming pared 6 bases from V and 3 bases from J, leaving 12 bases between. CDR3 coding DNA: TGTGCCAGCAGAGGGGGGGGTCTCTACAATGAGCAGTTCTTC. Encoded protein: CASRGGGLYNEQFF.

This clonotype has at least ten counts. J is TRBJ2-4 and V is TRBV5-6; tentatively, D is TRBD1 (6 bases). This CDR3 is built from 13 residues. Trimming removed 4 bases from V and 8 bases from J, with 13 bases in between. Germline CDR1 reads SGHDT; CDR2 reads YYEEEE. The DNA for the CDR3 is TGTGCCAGCAGCAGACAGGCTCGGGACATTCAGTACTTC. The encoded protein is CASSRQARDIQYF.

This clonotype is medium-sized. DNA for the CDR3: TGTGCCAGCAGTTACGGTAGCGAGCAGTACTTC. Translation: CASSYGSEQYF. The V gene is TRBV6-5, the J gene TRBJ2-7; D is ambiguous. The CDR3 has 11 residues. Germline values: CDR1 MNHEY, CDR2 SVGAGI. Trimming stripped 2 bases from V and 6 bases from J, with 5 bases between.

Within the sample, this clonotype is medium-sized. The chain employs TRBV24-1 and TRBJ2-1; 9 nucleotides align to TRBD2. J lost 6 bases, V lost 4 bases, and 9 bases had no gene match. Germline V lookup: CDR1 KGHDR, CDR2 SFDVKD. This CDR3 is built from 16 residues. The CDR3 region is CATSELAGVKVNEQFF. CDR3 nucleotide sequence: TGTGCCACCAGTGAGTTAGCGGGAGTAAAGGTCAATGAGCAGTTCTTC.

V is TRBV2 and J is TRBJ2-2; unclear D gene. This CDR3 is built from 15 residues. Per the germline V gene, CDR1 is SNHLY and CDR2 is FYNNEI. V was trimmed by 6 bases and J by 4 bases, leaving 15 bases between them. CDR3 coding DNA: TGTGCCAGCAGAGTTGTAGGGTTGGGCACCGGGGAGCTGTTTTTT. As protein: CASRVVGLGTGELFF.

The V and J genes are TRBV29-1 and TRBJ2-3; D is unresolved. Germline CDR1 and CDR2: SQVTM and ANQGSEA. The CDR3 has 13 amino acids. The germline V and J ends were trimmed by 7 bases and 4 bases, with 15 bases remaining between them. This CDR3 is CSGSADMPDTQYF. The CDR3 DNA follows: TGCAGCGGGTCGGCCGACATGCCAGATACGCAGTATTTT.

This clonotype was counted ten times or more. This sequence joins TRBV7-3 and TRBJ2-2, with no clear D. This CDR3 has 15 residues. Germline CDR1 SGHTA, CDR2 FQGTGA. V lost 1 base and J 4 bases, leaving 10 bases between the germline ends. The CDR3 loop reads CASSLNRRGTGELFF. The CDR3 DNA reads TGTGCCAGCAGCTTAAATAGAAGAGGCACCGGGGAGCTGTTTTTT.

This clonotype was recorded many times. The chain links TRBV27 to TRBJ1-5; tentative D call: TRBD1 (5 bases). CDR1 is MNHEY and CDR2 is SMNVEV in the germline V gene (reference sequence). The CDR3 is made up of 14 amino acids. V lost 7 bases and J 4 bases, leaving 14 bases between the germline ends. The CDR3 region has the DNA TGTGCCAGCACCTCGAGGGGCCTGAATCAGCCCCAGCATTTT. This translates into CASTSRGLNQPQHF.

This clonotype was found many times. The chain links TRBV5-1 to TRBJ1-1; D is unclear. This CDR3 is 14 amino acids long. V was pared by 0 bases and J by 4 bases, with 10 bases between. Germline V gene sequence: CDR1 SGHRS, CDR2 YFSETQ. The CDR3 reads CASSLEPSITEAFF. The DNA of the CDR3 is TGCGCCAGCAGCTTGGAACCGAGTATCACTGAAGCTTTCTTT.

This clonotype was seen many times. J is TRBJ2-1 and V is TRBV7-8; 7 positions agree with TRBD1. The length of the CDR3 is 16 residues. Germline CDR1 is SGHVS and CDR2 is FQNEAQ. The V segment lost 5 bases and the J segment 2 bases; nucleotides outside the gene matches: 9. The CDR3 region has the DNA TGTGCCAGCAGCATAGAGGGCGACAGGGCCTACAATGAGCAGTTCTTC. It specifies CASSIEGDRAYNEQFF.

This clonotype was counted at least ten times. The chain carries TRBV7-8 and TRBJ1-3; D is ambiguous. V lost 2 bases and J 0 bases, leaving 5 bases between the germline ends. The CDR3 is 14 amino acids. Germline CDR1 is SGHVS and CDR2 is FQNEAQ. Written as DNA, the CDR3 is TGTGCCAGCAGCTTACGGGCCTCTGGAAACACCATATATTTT. Amino acids: CASSLRASGNTIYF.

A few counts support this clonotype. V gene TRBV9 combines with J gene TRBJ2-7; 9 bases map to TRBD1. The CDR3 has 15 amino acids. J was trimmed by 0 bases and V by 0 bases; bases with no gene match: 1. CDR1 and CDR2 (germline): SGDLS, YYNGEE. In DNA, the CDR3 is TGTGCCAGCAGCGTAGAGACAGGGGGCTCCTACGAGCAGTACTTC. It codes for CASSVETGGSYEQYF.

To note about this clonotype: Germline is not matched at one junction end, which may reflect a read error. The CDR3 sequence: CVSSREHRTDTQYF. The CDR3 region has the DNA TGTGTCAGCAGCCGGGAACATCGCACAGATACGCAGTATTTT. The V call is TRBV2, the J call TRBJ2-3; tentatively, D is TRBD2 (5 bases). Looked up from germline, CDR1 is SNHLY and CDR2 is FYNNEI. This CDR3 has 14 residues.

In its sample, this clonotype was seen many times. CDR3 sequence (DNA): TGCAGTGCTCGCCCCTACGGGACAGGGGTGGTTTACGAGCAGTACTTC. Translated: CSARPYGTGVVYEQYF. The chain carries TRBV20-1 and TRBJ2-7; 10 bases align to TRBD1. CDR1 and CDR2 from the germline V gene are DFQATT and SNEGSKA (reference sequence). Trimming at V came to 5 bases and at J to 4 bases, leaving 14 bases not matched to a gene. This CDR3 has 16 amino acids.

This clonotype was detected many times. The rearrangement uses TRBV5-1 and TRBJ2-3; D gene ambiguous. This CDR3 region has 14 residues. Germline assignment: CDR1 SGHRS and CDR2 YFSETQ. The V and J ends lost 2 bases and 2 bases respectively, with 9 bases between them. The CDR3 protein is CASSLSQNTDTQYF. The CDR3 nucleotides are TGCGCCAGCAGCTTAAGTCAGAACACAGATACGCAGTATTTT.

This clonotype was picked up many times. The V gene is TRBV20-1, the J gene TRBJ2-1, with 7 bases lining up with TRBD2. V was clipped by 5 bases and J by 6 bases; unmatched bases: 7. Germline loops: CDR1 DFQATT, CDR2 SNEGSKA (reference sequence). The CDR3 spans 13 residues. CDR3 sequence: CSAPGRGGNEQFF. CDR3 nucleotides: TGCAGTGCTCCGGGGAGGGGAGGCAATGAGCAGTTCTTC.

This clonotype is medium-sized within its sample. V usage is TRBV2 and J usage is TRBJ2-2; the match to TRBD1 covers 7 bases. CDR1 and CDR2 (germline): SNHLY, FYNNEI. CDR3 length equals 13 residues. Trimming took 6 bases from V and 5 from J; bases not matched to a gene: 3. CDR3 DNA: TGTGCCAGCAGATACAGGGGAACCGGGGAGCTGTTTTTT. Protein: CASRYRGTGELFF.

This clonotype was observed at least ten times. The chain recombines TRBV28 with TRBJ2-7; no clear D. Trimming shortened V by 5 bases and J by 7 bases, and 15 bases separated the two germline ends. This CDR3 has 13 residues. Germline V gives CDR1 MDHEN, CDR2 SYDVKM. CDR3 nucleotides: TGTGCCAGCAGTACAACTTCTCCGAGGGAGCAGTACTTC. This gives the protein CASSTTSPREQYF.